These 7 T cell receptor beta chains were sequenced from one sample in a study of blood T cells in healthy people across ages. A sample-barcoded 5' primer and a J-beta primer mix were used in a second PCR of about 6 to 12 cycles. One entry per CDR3 protein results from TCRdb running MiXCR on the 5' RACE reads. The sample includes fewer than 1 million distinct CDR3 sequences, around 43% of them seen just once. Sequencing used blood. The receptor source for this set is a man between 60 and 70 years old in good health.

The table lists this clonotype with a count of one. The chain joins TRBV20-1 to TRBJ1-4; D remains unclear. Trimming left V 3 bases short and J 0 bases short, with 8 bases between. In germline, CDR1 is DFQATT, CDR2 SNEGSKA (reference sequence). The CDR3 length is 14 residues. The CDR3 protein is CSASGSSTNEKLFF. In DNA, the CDR3 is TGCAGTGCTAGTGGCAGCTCAACTAATGAAAAACTGTTTTTT.

V is TRBV6-5 and J is TRBJ1-1; 7 nucleotides match TRBD1. V was pared by 4 bases and J by 2 bases, with 4 bases of the junction left unmatched. The CDR3 runs 14 residues. The germline V gene has CDR1 MNHEY and CDR2 SVGAGI. The CDR3 region is CASSSHRGNTEAFF. Written as DNA, the CDR3 is TGTGCCAGCAGTTCCCACAGGGGAAACACTGAAGCTTTCTTT.

With respect to this clonotype: One base away lies a much larger clone, so this may be a sequencing read error. The gene calls are TRBV5-1 and TRBJ2-1; D unresolved. Germline values: CDR1 SGHRS, CDR2 YFSETQ. The CDR3 is made up of 11 amino acids. The V end was cut by 3 bases, the J end by 13 bases, with 11 bases between. CDR3: CASSSAETQFF. The CDR3 DNA reads TGCGCCAGCAGCTCGGCAGAGACCCAGTTCTTC.

This clonotype has only a few counts. The gene calls are TRBV15 and TRBJ2-1, with 9 bases aligning to TRBD1. The CDR3 covers 16 residues. Losses at the gene ends were 4 bases for V and 10 bases for J; bases not matched to a gene: 14. Per germline, CDR1 LNHNV and CDR2 YYDKDF (reference sequence). The CDR3 protein is CATSTLGAGQGLEQFF. The CDR3 DNA reads as TGTGCCACCAGCACCCTCGGTGCGGGACAGGGACTCGAGCAGTTCTTC.

The gene calls are TRBV20-1 and TRBJ2-1, with 8 bases fitting TRBD1. Losses at the gene ends were 3 bases for V and 0 bases for J; bases not matched to a gene: 7. From germline, CDR1 is DFQATT and CDR2 SNEGSKA (reference sequence). The length of the CDR3 is 16 residues. The DNA for the CDR3 is TGCAGTGCTAGGATGACAGGGGTTAGCTCCTACAATGAGCAGTTCTTC. This sequence encodes CSARMTGVSSYNEQFF.

This clonotype turned up a few times. The CDR3: CSATSKRTEAFF. The CDR3 DNA sequence: TGCAGTGCTACCTCAAAACGGACTGAAGCTTTCTTT. The chain joins TRBV20-1 to TRBJ1-1; D is undetermined. The CDR3 has 12 amino acids. Per germline, CDR1 DFQATT and CDR2 SNEGSKA (reference sequence). Trimming removed 4 bases at V and 5 bases at J, with 11 bases between.

The chain carries TRBV15 and TRBJ2-1, with 12 positions matching TRBD2. The CDR3 runs 19 residues. V shed 1 base and J 0 bases; nucleotides not matched to a gene: 7. Germline CDR1 is LNHNV and CDR2 is YYDKDF (reference sequence). DNA for the CDR3: TGTGCCACCAGCAGAGTAGGACTAGCGGGGCGGAGCTCCTACAATGAGCAGTTCTTC. Translation: CATSRVGLAGRSSYNEQFF.